This T cell receptor (beta chain) originates from a study of radiotherapy plus CTLA-4 blockade in lung cancer. About the study: Among enrolled patients, under 20% responded and approximately 33% achieved disease control.

The CDR3 runs 16 residues. The V and J ends lost 5 bases and 4 bases, in that order; junction bases with no gene match: 10. Germline values: CDR1 SGHVS, CDR2 FNYEAQ. In the case of this clone: Its antigen is not identified.

Study-level points and caveats: Once radiotherapy plus ipilimumab had been given, TCR clones derived from tumor expanded in blood.

Method: immunoSEQ multiplex PCR; TCRdb's copy keeps in-frame clones and lacks some. Altogether roughly 30,000 clones are present, approximately 80% being singletons, with the ten largest covering just under 25%. This TCR derives from a human donor with non-small cell lung cancer that progressed on radiotherapy plus ipilimumab. The chain carries TRBV7-6 and TRBJ2-7, with 11 bases identical to TRBD2. Sequences were derived from peripheral blood, sampled from a patient treated with radiotherapy plus ipilimumab. CDR3 bases: TGTGCCAGCAGCCTCACCTCGGGACTAGCGGTATACGAGCAGTACTTC. Its translation is CASSLTSGLAVYEQYF.